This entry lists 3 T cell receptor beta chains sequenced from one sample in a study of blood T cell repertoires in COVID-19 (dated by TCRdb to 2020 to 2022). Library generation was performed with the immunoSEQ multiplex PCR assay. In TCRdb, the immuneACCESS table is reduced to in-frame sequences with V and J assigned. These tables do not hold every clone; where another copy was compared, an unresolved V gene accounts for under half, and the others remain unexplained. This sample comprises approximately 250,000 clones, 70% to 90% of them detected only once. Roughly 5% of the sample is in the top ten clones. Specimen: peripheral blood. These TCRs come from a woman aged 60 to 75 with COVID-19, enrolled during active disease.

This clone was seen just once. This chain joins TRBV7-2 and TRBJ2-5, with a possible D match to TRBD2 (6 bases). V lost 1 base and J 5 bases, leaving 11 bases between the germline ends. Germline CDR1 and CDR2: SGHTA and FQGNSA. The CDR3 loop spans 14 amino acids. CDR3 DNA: TGTGCCAGCAGCTTAGGGTCAGGGAGGGAGACCCAGTACTTC. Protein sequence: CASSLGSGRETQYF.

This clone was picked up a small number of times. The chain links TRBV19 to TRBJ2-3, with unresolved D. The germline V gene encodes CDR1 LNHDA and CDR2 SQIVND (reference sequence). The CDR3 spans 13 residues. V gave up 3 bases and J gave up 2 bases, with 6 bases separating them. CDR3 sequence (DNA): TGTGCCAGTAGTATCGGTCACACAGATACGCAGTATTTT. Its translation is CASSIGHTDTQYF.

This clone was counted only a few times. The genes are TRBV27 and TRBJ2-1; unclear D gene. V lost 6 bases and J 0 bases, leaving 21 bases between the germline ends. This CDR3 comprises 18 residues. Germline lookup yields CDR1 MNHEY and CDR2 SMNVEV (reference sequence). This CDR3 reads CASSLKPTRLSSYNEQFF. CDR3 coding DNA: TGTGCCAGCAGCCTCAAACCGACCAGGTTAAGCTCCTACAATGAGCAGTTCTTC.